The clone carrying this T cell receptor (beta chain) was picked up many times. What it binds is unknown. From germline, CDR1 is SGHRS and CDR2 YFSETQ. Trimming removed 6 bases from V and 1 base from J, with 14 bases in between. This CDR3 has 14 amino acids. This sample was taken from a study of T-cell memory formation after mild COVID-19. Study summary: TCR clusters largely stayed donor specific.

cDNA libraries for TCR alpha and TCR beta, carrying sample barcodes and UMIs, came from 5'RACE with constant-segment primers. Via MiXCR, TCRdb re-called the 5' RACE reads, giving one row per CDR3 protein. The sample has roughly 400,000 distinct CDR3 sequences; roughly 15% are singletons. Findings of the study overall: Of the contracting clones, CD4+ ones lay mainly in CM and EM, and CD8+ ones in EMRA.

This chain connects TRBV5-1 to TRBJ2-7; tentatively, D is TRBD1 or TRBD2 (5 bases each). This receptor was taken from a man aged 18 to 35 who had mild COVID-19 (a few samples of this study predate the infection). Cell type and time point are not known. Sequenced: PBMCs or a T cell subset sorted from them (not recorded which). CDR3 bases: TGCGCCAGCATCCCCGGGACGGAGTCCTACGAGCAGTACGTC. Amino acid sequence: CASIPGTESYEQYV.